This T cell receptor (beta chain) emerged from a study of blood T cell repertoires in COVID-19 (dated by TCRdb to 2020 to 2021). Describing the broader study: Samples from collaborators originated in the United States, Italy and Spain and spanned both the acute and convalescent phases of COVID-19. Where available, HLA class I and class II types were obtained from metadata supplied by the sample provider rather than from assay-based typing. Deeply sampled blood TCRbeta repertoires from subjects exposed to, actively infected with, or recovered from COVID-19 were included in the dataset. Sample metadata almost always included a de-identified subject ID, COVID-19 status, age in years and sex. The prospective study material was composed of cDNA or gDNA derived from T cells, B-cell-depleted T cells, or PBMCs. Samples came from the ongoing ImmuneRACE study (first 160 participants) plus 1,254 subjects from 6 global collaborators. The repertoires were released in a freely available public database intended as a resource for research on the immune response to SARS-CoV-2.

CDR3 length: 13 amino acids, cysteine to phenylalanine. Only the CDR3 portion is preserved as DNA: 39 bases, with reading frame beginning at the first base. Trimming takes 4 bases off V and 6 bases off J; junction bases not matched to a gene: 5. TCRbeta CDR3 regions were amplified from genomic DNA using the immunoSEQ Assay, a bias-controlled multiplex PCR. Turning to the authors' computational methods: The number of nucleated cells in each sample was estimated from the amplification of reference gene primers within the assay. To quantify the absolute abundance of each unique TCRbeta CDR3 rearrangement, sequence reads were collapsed and filtered. For each sample, productive Simpson clonality was calculated as the square root of Simpson's diversity index across productive rearrangements. TCRdb provides this immuneACCESS table in a form limited to in-frame rearrangements. Some clones are lacking; in checked studies, under half of them reflect an unresolved V gene, and why the rest are absent is not known. For V, J and clone size, that table is used; D and trimming come from the DNA. The table for this sample lists approximately 10,000 clones; about 89% of them were counted only once. Around a fifth of the sample is taken by the ten largest.

Details on this clone: No antigen is known for it. No base-level quality is on record; no much larger clone is a single base apart.

Each collaborating institution followed its own protocols to collect whole blood in K2EDTA tubes. For TCRbeta analysis, collaborator samples were shipped as frozen whole blood, as isolated PBMCs, or as DNA extracted from either sample type. Overall study results and their limits: The amount of clinical and demographic metadata varied by source and participant and was provided uncurated.

What was sequenced was peripheral blood. The chain was built from TRBV12-3 or TRBV12-4 and TRBJ1-2, with 7 junctional bases fitting TRBD1. The source of this sequence is a woman aged 55-70 years with active COVID-19. The nucleotides are TGTGCCAGCAGTTCGACAGGGAAGGATGGCTACACCTTC. This yields the protein CASSSTGKDGYTF.